These 18 T cell receptor beta chains came from one sample sequenced in a study of monozygotic twins with inflammatory bowel disease. TCRdb re-called the 5' RACE reads and gives one entry per CDR3 protein, without DNA. The record lists 300,000 to 400,000 distinct CDR3 sequences, of which the ten most abundant hold 2% to 2.5%. The sequencing input was blood. The receptors were gathered from a human donor with ulcerative colitis or Crohn's disease, or a healthy co-twin of an affected twin (not recorded which).

The chain couples TRBV19 to TRBJ1-6; no DNA is available, so the TRBD1 call from TCRdb remains unchecked. The CDR3 consists of 17 residues. CDR1 LNHDA and CDR2 SQIVND come from the germline V gene (reference sequence). The CDR3 loop reads CASSVLQGPADNSPLHF. The full variable domain, completed using reference TRBV19 and TRBJ1-6, is DGGITQSPKYLFRKEGQNVTLSCEQNLNHDAMYWYRQDPGQGLRLIYYSQIVNDFQKGDIAEGYSVSREKKESFPLTVTSAQKNPTAFYLCASSVLQGPADNSPLHFGNGTRLTVT.

V usage is TRBV6-2 or TRBV6-3 and J usage is TRBJ2-1; the D call of TRBD1 rests on TCRdb alone, since no DNA is present to check it. CDR1 and CDR2 from the germline V gene are MNHEY and SVGEGT. The CDR3 has 15 amino acids. The CDR3 spells CASSYRGGGVNEQFF.

The chain combines TRBV28 with TRBJ2-7; TCRdb's D call, TRBD2, is unchecked because there is no DNA. Looked up from germline, CDR1 is MDHEN and CDR2 is SYDVKM. The CDR3 is 15 residues long. The chain's CDR3 is CASTLMTSGSYEQYF.

The chain links TRBV7-2 to TRBJ2-1; without DNA, the TCRdb call of TRBD2 cannot be checked. The CDR3 runs to 15 residues. The germline V gene encodes CDR1 SGHTA and CDR2 FQGNSA. The CDR3 sequence is CASSLRNARDNEQFF.

CDR3: CSALTGLKPQHF. J is TRBJ1-5 and V is TRBV20-1; as DNA is missing, the TRBD1 call by TCRdb cannot be tested. There are 12 residues in the CDR3. From germline, CDR1 is DFQATT and CDR2 SNEGSKA (reference sequence).

The V gene is TRBV10-3, the J gene TRBJ2-1; the D gene TCRdb calls, TRBD1, cannot be checked with no DNA. Germline-derived CDR1 and CDR2 are ENHRY and SYGVKD. The CDR3 consists of 14 residues. CDR3: CAISPRSQADEQFF.

The chain employs TRBV5-6 and TRBJ1-2; TCRdb gives TRBD1 as the D gene, but with no DNA this cannot be confirmed. Looked up from germline, CDR1 is SGHDT and CDR2 is YYEEEE. The CDR3 runs 13 residues. CDR3 protein: CASSVQGSYGYTF.

The V and J genes are TRBV19 and TRBJ2-1; TCRdb designates TRBD1, a call that cannot be tested without DNA. CDR3 size: 16 residues. Germline loops: CDR1 LNHDA, CDR2 SQIVND (reference sequence). The CDR3: CASTRIWTGSYNEQFF.

The chain has TRBV3-1 and TRBJ2-1; the TCRdb call, TRBD1, lacks DNA for checking. CDR3 length equals 15 residues. From germline, CDR1 is LGHDT and CDR2 YNNKEL (reference sequence). The CDR3 is CASSQTRTGQDEQFF.

This chain links TRBV9 with TRBJ1-2; lacking DNA, the TRBD1 call made by TCRdb goes unchecked. The CDR3 loop spans 14 amino acids. Germline V lookup: CDR1 SGDLS, CDR2 YYNGEE. The chain's CDR3 is CASSVASGGNGYTF. The full variable domain, in which reference TRBV9 and TRBJ1-2 provide the parts outside the CDR3, is DSGVTQTPKHLITATGQRVTLRCSPRSGDLSVYWYQQSLDQGLQFLIQYYNGEERAKGNILERFSAQQFPDLHSELNLSSLELGDSALYFCASSVASGGNGYTFGSGTRLTVV.

This CDR3 reads CASIQQRTNEKLFF. The chain links TRBV2 to TRBJ1-4. This CDR3 is 14 amino acids long. Germline CDR1 reads SNHLY; CDR2 reads FYNNEI.

This sequence joins TRBV24-1 and TRBJ1-2. The length of the CDR3 is 15 residues. Germline-derived CDR1 and CDR2 are KGHDR and SFDVKD. The CDR3: CATSDPDPANYGYTF.

The chain couples TRBV20-1 to TRBJ2-4; the D call from TCRdb, TRBD1, cannot be confirmed without DNA. CDR1 is DFQATT, CDR2 SNEGSKA, per germline (reference sequence). CDR3 length: 13 amino acids. The CDR3 loop reads CSVKGTGQDIQYF.

The genes are TRBV2 and TRBJ2-1; TCRdb's D call of TRBD1 is untestable without DNA. CDR1 SNHLY and CDR2 FYNNEI come from the germline V gene. CDR3 length: 14 amino acids. This CDR3 is CASNVARGVDEQFF.

This chain uses TRBV9 with TRBJ1-4; TCRdb selects TRBD1, and the lack of DNA leaves this call unchecked. The CDR3 sequence is 17 residues long. Germline V gene lookup returns CDR1 SGDLS and CDR2 YYNGEE. The CDR3 region is CASSVEAGQGIYEKLFF.

The chain uses TRBV4-2 and TRBJ2-2. Germline loops: CDR1 LGHNA, CDR2 YNFKEQ. The CDR3 totals 15 residues. The CDR3 protein is CASSQESSHTGELFF.

This chain connects TRBV6-1 to TRBJ1-4; the D call of TRBD1 rests on TCRdb alone, since no DNA is present to check it. The CDR3 is made up of 16 amino acids. Germline V gene sequence: CDR1 MNHNS, CDR2 SASEGT. The CDR3 is CASSAGQGVTNEKLFF.

The V gene is TRBV5-6, the J gene TRBJ2-5; TCRdb calls TRBD1, which cannot be checked without DNA. Germline assignment: CDR1 SGHDT and CDR2 YYEEEE. This CDR3 is built from 14 residues. The CDR3 here is CASSLFDRQETQYF.